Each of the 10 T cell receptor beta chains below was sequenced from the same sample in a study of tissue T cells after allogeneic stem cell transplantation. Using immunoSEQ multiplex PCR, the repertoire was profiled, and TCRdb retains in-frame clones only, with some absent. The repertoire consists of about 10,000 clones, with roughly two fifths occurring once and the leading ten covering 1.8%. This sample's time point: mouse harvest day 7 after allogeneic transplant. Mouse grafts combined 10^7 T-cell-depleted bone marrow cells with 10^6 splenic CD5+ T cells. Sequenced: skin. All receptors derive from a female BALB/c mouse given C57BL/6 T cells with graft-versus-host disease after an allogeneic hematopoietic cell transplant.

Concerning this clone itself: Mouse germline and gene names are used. Partial CDR3 DNA: TGTGCCAGCAGTCTGTCTCTGGGGTTCTCCTATGAACAGTAC. This encodes CASSLSLGFSYEQY. The full CDR3 reads CASSLSLGFSYEQYF. The gene calls are TRBV26 and TRBJ2-7; TRBD2 might be the D (6 bases). The read gets to within 1 residue of the CDR3 end, and the germline J gene fills in the rest. Germline values: CDR1 KGHPV, CDR2 FQNQEV (reference sequence). V was clipped by 0 bases and J by 0 bases, with 9 bases between them. The CDR3 runs 15 residues.

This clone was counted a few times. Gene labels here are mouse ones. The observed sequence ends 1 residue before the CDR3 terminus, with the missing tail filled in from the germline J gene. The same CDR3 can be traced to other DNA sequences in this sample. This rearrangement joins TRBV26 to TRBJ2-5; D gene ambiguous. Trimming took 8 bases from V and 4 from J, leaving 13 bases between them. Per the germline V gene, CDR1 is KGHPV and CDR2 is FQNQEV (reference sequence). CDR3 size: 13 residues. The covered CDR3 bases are TGTGCCAGCTCTCGGACCGGGGAAGACACCCAGTAC. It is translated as CASSRTGEDTQY. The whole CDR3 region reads CASSRTGEDTQYF.

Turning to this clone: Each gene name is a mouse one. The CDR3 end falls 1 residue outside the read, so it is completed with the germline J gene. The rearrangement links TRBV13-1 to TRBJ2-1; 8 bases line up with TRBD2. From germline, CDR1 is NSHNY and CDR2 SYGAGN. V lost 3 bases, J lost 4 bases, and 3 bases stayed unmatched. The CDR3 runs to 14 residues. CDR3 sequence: CASSALGEYAEQFF. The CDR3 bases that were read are TGTGCCAGCAGTGCACTGGGGGAGTATGCTGAGCAGTTC.

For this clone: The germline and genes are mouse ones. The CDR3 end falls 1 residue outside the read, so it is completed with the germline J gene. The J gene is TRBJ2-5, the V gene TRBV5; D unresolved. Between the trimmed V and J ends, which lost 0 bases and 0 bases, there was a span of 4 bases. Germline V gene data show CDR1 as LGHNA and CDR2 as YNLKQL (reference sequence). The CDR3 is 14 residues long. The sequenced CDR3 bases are TGTGCCAGCAGCCAAGACGCCAACCAAGACACCCAGTAC. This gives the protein CASSQDANQDTQY. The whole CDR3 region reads CASSQDANQDTQYF.

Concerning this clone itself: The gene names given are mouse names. CDR3 bases read: TGTGCCAGCAGTCTGGAAGCAAACTCCGACTACACC. It translates to CASSLEANSDYT. The whole CDR3 sequence reads CASSLEANSDYTF. The chain employs TRBV26 and TRBJ1-2; D call uncertain. The DNA ends 1 residue before the CDR3 does, and the rest of the CDR3 is filled in from the germline J gene. The CDR3 contains 13 residues. The ends were cut back, 2 bases at V and 0 bases at J, with 4 bases in the middle. CDR1 is KGHPV, CDR2 FQNQEV, per germline (reference sequence).

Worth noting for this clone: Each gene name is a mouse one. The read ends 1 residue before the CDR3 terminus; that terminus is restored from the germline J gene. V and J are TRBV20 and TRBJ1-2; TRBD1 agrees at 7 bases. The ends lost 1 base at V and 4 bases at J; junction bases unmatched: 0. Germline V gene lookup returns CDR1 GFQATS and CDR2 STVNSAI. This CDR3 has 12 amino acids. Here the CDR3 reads CGARGQGSDYTF. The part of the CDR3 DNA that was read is TGTGGTGCTAGGGGACAGGGCTCCGACTACACC.

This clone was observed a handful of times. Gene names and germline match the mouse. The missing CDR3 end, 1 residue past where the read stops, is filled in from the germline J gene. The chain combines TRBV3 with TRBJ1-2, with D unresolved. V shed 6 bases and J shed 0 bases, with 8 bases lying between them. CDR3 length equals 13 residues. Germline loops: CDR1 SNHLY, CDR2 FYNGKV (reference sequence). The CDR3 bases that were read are TGTGCCAGCAGTCCGACAACAAACTCCGACTACACC. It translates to CASSPTTNSDYT. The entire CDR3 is CASSPTTNSDYTF.

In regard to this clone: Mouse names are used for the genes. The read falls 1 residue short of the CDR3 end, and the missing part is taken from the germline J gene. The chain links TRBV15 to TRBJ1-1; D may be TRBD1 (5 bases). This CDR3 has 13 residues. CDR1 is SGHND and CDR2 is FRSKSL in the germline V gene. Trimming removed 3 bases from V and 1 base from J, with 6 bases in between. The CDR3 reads CASSFGGNTEVFF. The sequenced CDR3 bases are TGTGCCAGCAGTTTTGGGGGAAACACAGAAGTCTTC.

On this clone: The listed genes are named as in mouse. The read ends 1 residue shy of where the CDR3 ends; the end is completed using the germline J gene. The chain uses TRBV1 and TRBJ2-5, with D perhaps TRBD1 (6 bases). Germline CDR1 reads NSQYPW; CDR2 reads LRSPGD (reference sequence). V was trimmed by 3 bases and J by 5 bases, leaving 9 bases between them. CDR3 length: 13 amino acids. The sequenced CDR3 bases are TGCACCTGCAGTGCTCCAGGGGTAGACACCCAGTAC. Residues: CTCSAPGVDTQY. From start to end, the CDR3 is CTCSAPGVDTQYF.

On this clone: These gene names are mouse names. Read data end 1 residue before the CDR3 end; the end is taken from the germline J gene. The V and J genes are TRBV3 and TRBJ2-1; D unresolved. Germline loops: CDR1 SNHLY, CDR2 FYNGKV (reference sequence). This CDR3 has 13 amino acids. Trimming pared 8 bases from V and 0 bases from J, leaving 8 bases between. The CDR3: CASGQNNYAEQFF. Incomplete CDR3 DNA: TGTGCCAGCGGTCAGAATAACTATGCTGAGCAGTTC.